The present T cell receptor beta chain was sequenced within a study of technical replicates of blood from a handful of donors. The germline CDR1 and CDR2 sequences are LNHDA and SQIVND (reference sequence). After removal of 1 base from V and 0 bases from J, the junction contained 5 bases not matched to a gene. CDR3 length equals 16 residues. Clones were read by immunoSEQ multiplex PCR, and TCRdb kept only the in-frame ones, dropping some. The repertoire includes about 57,000 clones, approximately 86% of them detected once, and 5% to 5.5% sits in the top ten. The sample taken for sequencing was PBMCs. The source is a human donor in good health. Some clones in this sample may be carry-over from other donors' samples. The chain couples TRBV19 to TRBJ1-1, with TRBD1 matching over 7 bases. In DNA, the CDR3 is TGTGCCAGTAGTATAGTGACAGGGAAAATGAACACTGAAGCTTTCTTT. Its protein product is CASSIVTGKMNTEAFF.